This TCR beta chain was identified in a study of T cell repertoires in ileal Crohn's disease. Study-wide background: At surgery, about 38% of patients smoked, with median disease duration about eight years. Operated complications were stricturing disease (about 60%) and penetrating disease (around 39%). Study-wide findings and caveats: Sorted CD8 T cells held more high-frequency clones than CD4.

In regard to this clone: No antigen is known for it.

Some clones are missing from TCRdb's copy, which holds only in-frame ones; the method was immunoSEQ multiplex PCR. The sample holds 14,000 or so clones, roughly nine tenths seen once. Germline V gene data show CDR1 as SGHRS and CDR2 as YFSETQ. CDR3 length: 15 residues. J lost 0 bases, V lost 4 bases, and 2 bases had no gene match. The gene calls are TRBV5-1 and TRBJ2-1, with 9 bases that match TRBD1. The receptor was derived from an adult with Crohn's disease. Sequenced input: ileal tissue. Written as DNA, the CDR3 is TGCGCCAGCAGCCAGGGACAGGGCTCCTACAATGAGCAGTTCTTC. Its translation is CASSQGQGSYNEQFF.